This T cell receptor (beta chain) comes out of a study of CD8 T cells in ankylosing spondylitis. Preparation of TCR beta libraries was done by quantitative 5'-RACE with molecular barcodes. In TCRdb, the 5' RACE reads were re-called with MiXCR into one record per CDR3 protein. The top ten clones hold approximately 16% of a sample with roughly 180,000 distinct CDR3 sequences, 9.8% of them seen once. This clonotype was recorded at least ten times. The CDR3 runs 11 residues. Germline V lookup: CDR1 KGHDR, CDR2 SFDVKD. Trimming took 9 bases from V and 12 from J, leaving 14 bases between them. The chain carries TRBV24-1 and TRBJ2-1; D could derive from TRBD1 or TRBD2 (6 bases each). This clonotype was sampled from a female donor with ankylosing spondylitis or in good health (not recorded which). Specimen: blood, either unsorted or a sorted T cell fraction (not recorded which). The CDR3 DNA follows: TGTGCCACCGGCTCGGGGGCCTCGCAGTTCTTC. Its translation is CATGSGASQFF.